A selection of T cell receptor beta chains follows, all from one sample in a study of blood T cell repertoires in COVID-19. TCRdb's copy holds only in-frame clones and misses some; the assay was immunoSEQ multiplex PCR. The sample includes 70,000 to 90,000 clones, more than 75% seen only once; the top ten take roughly 1.2%. Sequences were obtained from peripheral blood. The receptors were gathered from a woman older than 75 with acute or convalescent COVID-19. Each CDR3 is given with its conserved first and last residue. D genes are given only for firm matches. Expanded clones are given a class, and other clones once, few, many or no size at all.

cdr3_nt: TGCGCCAGCAGCTTGGAGGGGACTAACAATCAGCCCCAGCATTTT
cdr3_aa: CASSLEGTNNQPQHF
cdr3_length: 15
clone_size: few
v_call: TRBV5-1
j_call: TRBJ1-5
d_call: NA

cdr3_nt: TGTGCCAGCAGCCCAGGACAGGGGAGGAACTATGGCTACACCTTC
cdr3_aa: CASSPGQGRNYGYTF
cdr3_length: 15
clone_size: once
v_call: TRBV5-6
j_call: TRBJ1-2
d_call: TRBD1

cdr3_nt: TGTGCCAGCAGCTCTCCGGTGGGGGCCGACTCTGGGGCCAACGTCCTGACTTTC
cdr3_aa: CASSSPVGADSGANVLTF
cdr3_length: 18
clone_size: NA
v_call: TRBV14
j_call: TRBJ2-6
d_call: NA

cdr3_nt: TGTGCCAGCACCCGACTCGGTTCACCCCTCCACTTT
cdr3_aa: CASTRLGSPLHF
cdr3_length: 12
clone_size: NA
v_call: TRBV9
j_call: TRBJ1-6
d_call: NA

cdr3_nt: TGTGCCAGCAGCCCACTTGGACAGGGAGGCAATCAGCCCCAGCATTTT
cdr3_aa: CASSPLGQGGNQPQHF
cdr3_length: 16
clone_size: NA
v_call: TRBV28
j_call: TRBJ1-5
d_call: TRBD1

cdr3_nt: TGTGCCAGCAGTCCGAGCGGGTCGGGGGGCTATGGCTACACCTTC
cdr3_aa: CASSPSGSGGYGYTF
cdr3_length: 15
clone_size: NA
v_call: TRBV6-5
j_call: TRBJ1-2
d_call: NA

cdr3_nt: TGTGCCAGCAGCTTGGCGGGGGGGGATCAGCCCCAGCATTTT
cdr3_aa: CASSLAGGDQPQHF
cdr3_length: 14
clone_size: NA
v_call: TRBV5-5
j_call: TRBJ1-5
d_call: NA

cdr3_nt: TGTGCCAGTAGTAGCCAGGTGGGCTATGGCTACACCTTC
cdr3_aa: CASSSQVGYGYTF
cdr3_length: 13
clone_size: few
v_call: TRBV19
j_call: TRBJ1-2
d_call: NA

cdr3_nt: TGTGCCAGCAGCCGGGACAGGCTCTTGACGCCCCAGCATTTT
cdr3_aa: CASSRDRLLTPQHF
cdr3_length: 14
clone_size: NA
v_call: TRBV5-8
j_call: TRBJ1-5
d_call: TRBD1

cdr3_nt: TGTGCCAGCAGATTAGCGGGGGTCAACACCGGGGAGCTGTTTTTT
cdr3_aa: CASRLAGVNTGELFF
cdr3_length: 15
clone_size: NA
v_call: TRBV25-1
j_call: TRBJ2-2
d_call: TRBD2

cdr3_nt: TGTGCCAGCAGCCATCAGGGGGGAACTAGCGGGATATACAATGAGCAGTTCTTC
cdr3_aa: CASSHQGGTSGIYNEQFF
cdr3_length: 18
clone_size: NA
v_call: TRBV7-6
j_call: TRBJ2-1
d_call: TRBD2

cdr3_nt: TGTGCCAGCAGCCCAGGTGATCAGCCCCAGCATTTT
cdr3_aa: CASSPGDQPQHF
cdr3_length: 12
clone_size: NA
v_call: TRBV6-6
j_call: TRBJ1-5
d_call: NA

cdr3_nt: TGTGCCAGCAGCTTAGGGGACAGGGCGCGGGCCGGGGAGCTGTTTTTT
cdr3_aa: CASSLGDRARAGELFF
cdr3_length: 16
clone_size: NA
v_call: TRBV13
j_call: TRBJ2-2
d_call: TRBD1

cdr3_nt: TGTGCCAGCAGACAAGCGGGGAGCTCCTACAATGAGCAGTTCTTC
cdr3_aa: CASRQAGSSYNEQFF
cdr3_length: 15
clone_size: NA
v_call: TRBV27
j_call: TRBJ2-1
d_call: TRBD2

cdr3_nt: TGTGCCAGCGGGACAGCCACAATGAACACTGAAGCTTTCTTT
cdr3_aa: CASGTATMNTEAFF
cdr3_length: 14
clone_size: NA
v_call: TRBV28
j_call: TRBJ1-1
d_call: TRBD1

cdr3_nt: TGTGCCATCAGTGAGGCAGGGGAATCCTACGAGCAGTACTTC
cdr3_aa: CAISEAGESYEQYF
cdr3_length: 14
clone_size: NA
v_call: TRBV10-3
j_call: TRBJ2-7
d_call: NA

cdr3_nt: TGTGCCAGCAGCTTCCGCAGTTACACAGATACGCAGTATTTT
cdr3_aa: CASSFRSYTDTQYF
cdr3_length: 14
clone_size: NA
v_call: TRBV7-3
j_call: TRBJ2-3
d_call: NA

cdr3_nt: TGTGCCAGCAGGGATACAGTTAGGACCTACGAGCAGTACTTC
cdr3_aa: CASRDTVRTYEQYF
cdr3_length: 14
clone_size: NA
v_call: TRBV6-5
j_call: TRBJ2-7
d_call: NA

cdr3_nt: TGTGCCAGCAGCGTGACGGGTATCACAGATACGCAGTATTTT
cdr3_aa: CASSVTGITDTQYF
cdr3_length: 14
clone_size: NA
v_call: TRBV2
j_call: TRBJ2-3
d_call: NA

cdr3_nt: TGTGCCAGCACTCCGGGACTAGCTATTCGCGAGCAGTACTTC
cdr3_aa: CASTPGLAIREQYF
cdr3_length: 14
clone_size: NA
v_call: TRBV27
j_call: TRBJ2-7
d_call: TRBD2

cdr3_nt: TGTGCCAGCAGCCAAGGATCCGGGACCTACAATGAGCAGTTCTTC
cdr3_aa: CASSQGSGTYNEQFF
cdr3_length: 15
clone_size: NA
v_call: TRBV3-1/TRBV3-2
j_call: TRBJ2-1
d_call: NA

cdr3_nt: TGTGCCAGCAGCTTAGCGGCTAGCGGGACCACAGATACGCAGTATTTT
cdr3_aa: CASSLAASGTTDTQYF
cdr3_length: 16
clone_size: NA
v_call: TRBV11-1
j_call: TRBJ2-3
d_call: TRBD2

cdr3_nt: TGTGCCAGCTCACCAAACCCAGGGGGCTACACCGGGGAGCTGTTTTTT
cdr3_aa: CASSPNPGGYTGELFF
cdr3_length: 16
clone_size: NA
v_call: TRBV18
j_call: TRBJ2-2
d_call: TRBD1

cdr3_nt: TGCAGCGTCGACGGGGGCTCCTACGAGCAGTACTTC
cdr3_aa: CSVDGGSYEQYF
cdr3_length: 12
clone_size: NA
v_call: TRBV29-1
j_call: TRBJ2-7
d_call: NA

cdr3_nt: TGTGCCAGCAGTGAGAGGACAGGGATTAACTATGGCTACACCTTC
cdr3_aa: CASSERTGINYGYTF
cdr3_length: 15
clone_size: NA
v_call: TRBV6-1
j_call: TRBJ1-2
d_call: TRBD1

cdr3_nt: TGTGCCAGTAGAACCATAGGGACAGGGAATCAGCCCCAGCATTTT
cdr3_aa: CASRTIGTGNQPQHF
cdr3_length: 15
clone_size: once
v_call: TRBV19
j_call: TRBJ1-5
d_call: TRBD1

cdr3_nt: TGTGCCAGTAGTATTATATGGCGGAAGGAGTACAATGAGCAGTTCTTC
cdr3_aa: CASSIIWRKEYNEQFF
cdr3_length: 16
clone_size: NA
v_call: TRBV19
j_call: TRBJ2-1
d_call: NA

cdr3_nt: TGCGCCAGCAGCTTGGCCCCACAGGGGTCTAACTATGGCTACACCTTC
cdr3_aa: CASSLAPQGSNYGYTF
cdr3_length: 16
clone_size: NA
v_call: TRBV5-1
j_call: TRBJ1-2
d_call: TRBD1